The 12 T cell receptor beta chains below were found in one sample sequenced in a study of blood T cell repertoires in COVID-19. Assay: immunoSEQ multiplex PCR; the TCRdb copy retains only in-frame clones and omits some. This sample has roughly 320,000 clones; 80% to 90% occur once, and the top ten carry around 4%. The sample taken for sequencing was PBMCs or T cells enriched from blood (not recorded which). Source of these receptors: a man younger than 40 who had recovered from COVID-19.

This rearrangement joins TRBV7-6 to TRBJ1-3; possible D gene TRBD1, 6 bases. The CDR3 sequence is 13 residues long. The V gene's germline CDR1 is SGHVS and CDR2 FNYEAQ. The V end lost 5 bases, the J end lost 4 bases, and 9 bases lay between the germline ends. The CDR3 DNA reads TGTGCCAGCAGCCCGGGGACAGGAAACACCATATATTTT. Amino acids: CASSPGTGNTIYF.

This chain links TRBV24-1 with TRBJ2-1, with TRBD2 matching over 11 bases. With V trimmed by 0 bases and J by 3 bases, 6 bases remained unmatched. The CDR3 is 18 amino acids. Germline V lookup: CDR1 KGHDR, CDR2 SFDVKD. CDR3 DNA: TGTGCCACCAGTGATTTGCCCGCCCTAGCGGGAGGCTACAATGAGCAGTTCTTC. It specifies CATSDLPALAGGYNEQFF.

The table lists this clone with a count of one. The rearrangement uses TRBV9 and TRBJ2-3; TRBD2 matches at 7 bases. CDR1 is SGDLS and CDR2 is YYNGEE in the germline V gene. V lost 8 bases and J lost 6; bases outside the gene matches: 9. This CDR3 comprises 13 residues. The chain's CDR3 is CASSGGGWDTQYF. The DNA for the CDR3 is TGTGCCAGTTCGGGAGGCGGGTGGGATACGCAGTATTTT.

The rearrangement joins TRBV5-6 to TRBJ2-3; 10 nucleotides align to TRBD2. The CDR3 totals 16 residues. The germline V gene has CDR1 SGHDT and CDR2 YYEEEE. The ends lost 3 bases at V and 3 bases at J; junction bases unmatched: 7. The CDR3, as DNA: TGTGCCAGCAGCTCCAAGGGACTAGCGTTGACAGATACGCAGTATTTT. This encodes CASSSKGLALTDTQYF. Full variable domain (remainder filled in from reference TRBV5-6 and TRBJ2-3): DAGVTQSPTHLIKTRGQQVTLRCSPKSGHDTVSWYQQALGQGPQFIFQYYEEEERQRGNFPDRFSGHQFPNYSSELNVNALLLGDSALYLCASSSKGLALTDTQYFGPGTRLTVL.

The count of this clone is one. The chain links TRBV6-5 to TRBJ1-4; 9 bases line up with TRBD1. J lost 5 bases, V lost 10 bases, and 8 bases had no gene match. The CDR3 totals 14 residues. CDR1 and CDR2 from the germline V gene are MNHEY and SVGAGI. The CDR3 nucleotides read TGTGCCACGCTCTACAGGGGGCGAAATGAAAAACTGTTTTTT. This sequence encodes CATLYRGRNEKLFF.

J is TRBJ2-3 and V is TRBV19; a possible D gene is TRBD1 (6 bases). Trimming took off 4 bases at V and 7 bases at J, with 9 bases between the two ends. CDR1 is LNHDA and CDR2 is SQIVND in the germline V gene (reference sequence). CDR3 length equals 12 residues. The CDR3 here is CASSSGTNTQYF. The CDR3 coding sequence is TGTGCCAGTAGTAGTGGGACAAATACGCAGTATTTT.

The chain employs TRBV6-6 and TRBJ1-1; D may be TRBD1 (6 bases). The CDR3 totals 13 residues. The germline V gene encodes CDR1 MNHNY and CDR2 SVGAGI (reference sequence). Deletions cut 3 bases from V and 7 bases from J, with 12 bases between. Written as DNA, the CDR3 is TGTGCCAGCAGTTATGAGGGCAGGGGTGAAGCTTTCTTT. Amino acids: CASSYEGRGEAFF.

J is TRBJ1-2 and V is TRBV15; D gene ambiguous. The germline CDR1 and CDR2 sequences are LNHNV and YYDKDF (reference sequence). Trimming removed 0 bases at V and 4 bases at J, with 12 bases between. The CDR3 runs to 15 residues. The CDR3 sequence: CATSRDIGGVYGYTF. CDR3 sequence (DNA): TGTGCCACCAGCAGAGATATAGGCGGAGTCTATGGCTACACCTTC.

In DNA, the CDR3 is TGTGCCAGCAGCTTAGTCCGAGGTCGACCCCTCCACTTT. The encoded protein is CASSLVRGRPLHF. V and J are TRBV7-2 and TRBJ1-6; D not certain. The CDR3 length is 13 residues. Trimming cost V 1 base and J 12 bases, with 10 bases left between them. Germline V gene lookup returns CDR1 SGHTA and CDR2 FQGNSA.

The CDR3 bases are TGTGCCAGTAGTCCAGACTTGAACACTGAAGCTTTCTTT. This gives the protein CASSPDLNTEAFF. The J gene is TRBJ1-1, the V gene TRBV19; D gene uncertain. There are 13 residues in the CDR3. V was cut by 5 bases and J by 0 bases, with 7 bases left in between. Germline lookup yields CDR1 LNHDA and CDR2 SQIVND (reference sequence).

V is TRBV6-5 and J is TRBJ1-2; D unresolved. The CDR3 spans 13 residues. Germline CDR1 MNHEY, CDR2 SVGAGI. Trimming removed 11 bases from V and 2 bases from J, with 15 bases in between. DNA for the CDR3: TGTGCCTCCAATCCCTCCAGGAACTATGGCTACACCTTC. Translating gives CASNPSRNYGYTF.

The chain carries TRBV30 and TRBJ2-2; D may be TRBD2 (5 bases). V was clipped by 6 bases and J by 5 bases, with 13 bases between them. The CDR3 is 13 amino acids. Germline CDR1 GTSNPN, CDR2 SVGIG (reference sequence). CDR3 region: CACGIGRTGELFF. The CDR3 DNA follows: TGTGCCTGCGGTATAGGGAGAACCGGGGAGCTGTTTTTT.